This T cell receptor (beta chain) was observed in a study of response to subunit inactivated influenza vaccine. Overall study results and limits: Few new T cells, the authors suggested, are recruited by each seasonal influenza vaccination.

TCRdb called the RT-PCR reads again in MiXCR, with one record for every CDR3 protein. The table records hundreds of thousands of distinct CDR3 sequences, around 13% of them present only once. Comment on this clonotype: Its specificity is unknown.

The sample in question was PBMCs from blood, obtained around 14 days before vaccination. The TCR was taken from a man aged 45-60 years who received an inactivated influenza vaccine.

The DNA of the CDR3 is TGTGCCAGCAGTATCGACAGATTGGTCGCCTACGAGCAGTACTTC. As protein: CASSIDRLVAYEQYF. This chain uses TRBV12-3 or TRBV12-4 with TRBJ2-7; TRBD1 is a possible D gene (5 bases). The CDR3 loop spans 15 amino acids. Trimming cost V 5 bases and J 2 bases, with 16 bases left between them.